This TCR beta chain was sequenced in a study of cytomegalovirus exposure and HLA in healthy donors (dated by TCRdb to the late 2010s). Regarding the study in general: An earlier analysis of roughly 610 of the donors reported 250 to 300 Gb of sequence data and some 110 million unique TCR beta sequences obtained from approximately 180 million T cells. To decide whether each TCR beta V gene segment behaved as functional or pseudogenic, an earlier analysis of some 570 of the donors relied on high-throughput TCR beta sequencing. Because of strong linkage in the cohort, four or five DR-DQ haplotypes were treated as single units for association and clustering. In a later analysis, previously published TCR beta repertoires from about 640 donors were re-analyzed and high-resolution HLA genotyping was added so that TCR occurrence patterns could be studied. A later genetic analysis used genome-wide SNP genotypes for about three fifths of the 666 donors, treating that subset as a discovery cohort. The later analysis used no new phenotypic data to find candidate immune exposures, relying instead on TCR beta sequences and their occurrence across donors. Besides the first cohort of 666 subjects, a separate validation cohort made up of over 100 different subjects was used. Donor age, sex, ethnicity and CMV serostatus were compiled together with the repertoire data. Of the roughly 400 genotyped donors, approximately 80% fell in the genetic ancestry cluster associated with self-reported Caucasian donors. To predict cytomegalovirus infection status, the study combined high-throughput TCR immunosequencing, statistical association of individual TCRs with disease status, and machine learning. The number of donors typed differed by locus, with roughly 620-640 for A, B, C, DRB1 and DQB1, around 520 for DQA1, 600 to 610 for DPA1, and some 440 for DPB1. The study aimed to test whether cataloging public T cell receptors could reveal signatures of past pathogen exposure. The study profiled the T cell repertoires of under 850 subjects by immunosequencing and related them to cytomegalovirus serostatus. Every discovery cohort repertoire had been produced on one sequencing platform. An early release that covered several hundred HLA-typed donors contained approximately 300 gigabases of sequencing data and 85 million to 100 million unique TCR sequences. Both class I and class II loci were covered by HLA typing, at four-digit resolution. Among roughly 400 genotyped donors of the cohort, an average of around 240,000 unique TCR beta nucleotide sequences were sequenced per donor, around 20% of them non-productive. What the research found in general, with its limitations: Several of the top co-occurrence clusters appeared to be linked to parvovirus B19, influenza, CMV and Epstein-Barr virus, according to a later analysis. Most TCR sequences were observed very rarely across donors, whereas some public TCRs were present in many individuals. The study gave a list of some 150 TCR beta chains associated with cytomegalovirus. The only immune exposure information available for the cohort was CMV serostatus. The 87-base-pair reads could not distinguish some IMGT-functional V segments, including TRBV6-2 and TRBV6-3, so those segments were excluded. The classifier was reported to diagnose cytomegalovirus status with high specificity and sensitivity in both the original cohort and the validation cohort. In vitro tests confirmed that three of the cytomegalovirus-associated TCR beta chains recognize cytomegalovirus antigens. Because HLA typing was missing for some donors at each locus, association tests included only the typed subset. Correlated functional status among segregating V segments might reflect linkage disequilibrium, but an unknown experimental factor could not be ruled out. The sequencing pipeline was judged likely to have produced a cluster of highly shared sequence variants as a technical artifact. When HLA alleles, especially DR and DQ, strongly co-occurred, attributing TCR associations to individual alleles was difficult. Compared with equally common non-associated chains, HLA-associated TCR beta chains in a later analysis were more clonally expanded and had lower generation probabilities. Specific HLA alleles were associated with 15,000 to 20,000 TCR beta sequences at a false discovery rate of 0.05 in a later analysis. This cohort had only TCR beta chains sequenced, and the lack of alpha or paired-chain data limited which features could be detected. A further reported finding was that TCR beta sequences accurately predicted the HLA-A and HLA-B alleles for most subjects in the first cohort. According to a later analysis, most CMV-associated TCR beta chains appeared to be HLA-restricted, and the HLA associations seemed to be driven largely by CMV exposure. A later genetic analysis reported fewer N-insertions in productive TCRs among donors in an Asian-associated ancestry cluster than the roughly 700-donor mean. It was suggested by the authors that the approach could potentially be generalized to other disease states and immunological phenotypes. Because counts were too low, roughly 17 rarely observed V segments, including chromosome 9 orphons, were left out of the earlier analysis of a few hundred of the donors. V-gene and J-gene trimming of TCR beta chains was associated with a missense DCLRE1C variant in a later genetic analysis, and the association was replicated in an independent cohort. In an earlier analysis of fewer than 750 of the donors, most TCR beta V segments were observed in productive rearrangements about 90% or about 30% of the time, broadly matching IMGT annotations. In a later analysis, TCR association rates were found to vary across HLA loci, with the most associated TCRs seen for DRB1 alleles and the fewest for HLA-C alleles. Sequencing depth was assumed to be roughly uniform across donors in the presence/absence analyses, though that assumption may not hold.

About this clone: No antigen is known for it. The record has no base qualities; no much larger clone is one base away.

Inclusive of the bounding cysteine and phenylalanine, the CDR3 is 13 residues long. The read is trimmed to its CDR3 DNA, 39 bases read in frame from base 1. The germline V gene (reference sequence) provides CDR1 SEHNR and CDR2 FQNEAQ. Trimming takes 5 bases from V and 3 bases from J, and the germline ends sit 11 bases apart. In total, 600 or so healthy bone marrow donors made up the cohort. Cohort members were all nominally healthy when sampled, although unrecorded immune exposures were likely present. The donor was CMV seropositive and was included in the group of some 290 seropositive cohort members. A peripheral blood sample was collected from each donor, and TCR beta sequencing was performed on peripheral blood mononuclear cells. The Qiagen DNeasy Blood Extraction Kit was used to extract genomic DNA from the blood cell samples. The library was generated by the immunoSEQ multiplex PCR assay. For the multiplex PCR, a mixture combining 60 forward primers for TCR Vbeta segments and 13 reverse primers for TCR Jbeta segments was used. The CDR3 region of rearranged TCR beta genes was amplified from genomic DNA by a multiplex PCR assay. The amplified TCR beta libraries were sequenced on the Illumina HiSeq System as 87-base-pair reads. The study's own analysis went as follows. A later analysis counted tens of millions of unique TCR beta chains across the 650 to 800 repertoires, and roughly 10 million of these chains were shared by at least two donors. Raw reads were error-corrected and collapsed into unique sequences by a nearest-neighbor algorithm in which closely related sequences were merged to remove PCR and sequencing errors. CDR3 sequences were aligned to IMGT reference sequences to assign V, D and J gene segments. For a sequence to be retained, a match of at least six nucleotides was required to both a V gene segment and a J gene segment. Rearrangements were called productive when the CDR3 lacked stop codons and stayed in frame with V and J; all others were non-productive. Following IMGT convention, CDR3 was defined as the stretch from the second conserved V-encoded cysteine to the conserved J-encoded phenylalanine. The earlier analysis of some 540 of the donors excluded any sequence lacking an unambiguous match to a single V gene segment. In an earlier analysis of some 590 of the donors, a V segment was called functional when productive rearrangements were above 56.7%, and segregating when the standard deviation between donors exceeded 5%. A statistical classification framework was built to diagnose cytomegalovirus status from the catalog of TCR beta chain sequences. A later analysis assigned V and J genes by comparing TCR nucleotide sequences with IMGT/GENE-DB human TR gene sequences. The TCRdist pipeline was used in a later analysis to assign CDR3 sequences and most-parsimonious VDJ recombination scenarios. In a later analysis, every TCR beta chain was defined by the combination of its CDR3 amino acid sequence and its V-gene family, and reads without a unique V-gene family were dropped. To address suspected cross-contamination and a sequencing artifact, a later analysis removed roughly 640 highly shared, low-generation-probability nucleotide sequences. A later analysis calculated a clonal expansion index for each public chain from normalized within-repertoire ranks of inferred template counts. Generation probabilities in a later analysis came from a VDJ recombination model fitted to out-of-frame rearrangements, and those results were checked against IGoR. In a later analysis, hypergeometric tests were used to score TCR-TCR, TCR-HLA and TCR-CMV co-occurrence, with a repertoire-size bias correction applied to TCR pairs. False discovery rates were estimated in a later analysis by permuting HLA or CMV assignments 20 times. In a later analysis, co-occurring TCRs were grouped using DBSCAN, with TCRdist sequence similarity added in when clustering inside HLA-allele-positive subsets. Co-occurrence clustering excluded repertoires with fewer than 30,000 or more than 120,000 public chains, plus five with anomalous nucleotide sharing. The source is immuneACCESS, and TCRdb retained only in-frame sequences with V and J called. Part of the clones is not carried over; for the studies checked, unresolved V genes explain less than half of this, and the remainder is unexplained. V, J and clone size derive from that table, while D and trimming were established from the DNA sequence. Counted in this sample were about 120,000 clones; 55% to 65% of them appeared once. Of the sample, about 9% is held by the ten largest clones.

The V and J segments used are TRBV7-9 and TRBJ2-7; possibly the D gene is TRBD1, per 6 matching bases. Material: PBMCs. This sequence originates from a man in his forties or fifties in good health and CMV-seropositive. The CDR3 has the sequence CASSVGQSYEQYF. At the DNA level, the sequence is TGTGCCAGCAGCGTAGGACAGAGCTACGAGCAGTACTTC.